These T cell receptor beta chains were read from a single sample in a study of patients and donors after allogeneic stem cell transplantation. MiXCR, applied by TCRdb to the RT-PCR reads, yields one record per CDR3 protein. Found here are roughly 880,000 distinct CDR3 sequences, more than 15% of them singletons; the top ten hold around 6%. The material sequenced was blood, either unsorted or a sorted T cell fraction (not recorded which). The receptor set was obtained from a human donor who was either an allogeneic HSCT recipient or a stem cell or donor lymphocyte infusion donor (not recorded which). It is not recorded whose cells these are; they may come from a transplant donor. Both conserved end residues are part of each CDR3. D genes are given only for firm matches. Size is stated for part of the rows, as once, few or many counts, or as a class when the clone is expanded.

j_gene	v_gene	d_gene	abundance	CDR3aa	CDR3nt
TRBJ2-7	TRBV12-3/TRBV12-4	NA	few	CASRANYEQYF	TGTGCCAGCAGAGCCAACTACGAGCAGTACTTC
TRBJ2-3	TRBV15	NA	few	CATSGLDKGTDTQYF	TGTGCCACCAGCGGGCTGGACAAGGGCACAGATACGCAGTATTTT
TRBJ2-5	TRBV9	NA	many	CASSVGVGETQYF	TGTGCCAGCAGCGTAGGAGTCGGGGAGACCCAGTACTTC
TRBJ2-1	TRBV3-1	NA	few	CASSQALNEQFF	TGTGCCAGCAGCCAAGCCCTCAATGAGCAGTTCTTC
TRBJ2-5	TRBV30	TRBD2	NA	CAWSPLAGGETQYF	TGTGCCTGGAGCCCGCTAGCGGGAGGGGAGACCCAGTACTTC
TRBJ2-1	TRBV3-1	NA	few	CASSQELPSRGNEQFF	TGTGCCAGCAGCCAAGAACTACCCTCCAGGGGAAATGAGCAGTTCTTC
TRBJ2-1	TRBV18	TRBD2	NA	CASKGFPGLAGNEQFF	TGTGCCAGCAAAGGGTTCCCGGGACTAGCGGGGAATGAGCAGTTCTTC
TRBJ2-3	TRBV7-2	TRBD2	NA	CASSAGGVQYF	TGTGCCAGCAGCGCCGGGGGGGTTCAGTATTTT
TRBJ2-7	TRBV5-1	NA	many	CASSLDPSTGEQYF	TGCGCCAGCAGCTTGGATCCTAGCACGGGCGAGCAGTACTTC
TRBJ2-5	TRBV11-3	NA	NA	CASSYSAEQETQYF	TGTGCCAGCAGCTACTCGGCGGAACAAGAGACCCAGTACTTC
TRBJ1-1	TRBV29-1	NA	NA	CSVDSWGGEAFF	TGCAGCGTTGATAGCTGGGGAGGGGAAGCTTTCTTT
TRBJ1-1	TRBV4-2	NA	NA	CASSQGMTLAAFF	TGTGCCAGCAGCCAAGGCATGACCCTTGCTGCTTTCTTT
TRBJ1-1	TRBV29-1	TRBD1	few	CSVAFRGRGNTEAFF	TGCAGCGTTGCGTTCAGGGGGCGTGGGAACACTGAAGCTTTCTTT
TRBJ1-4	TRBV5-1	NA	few	CASSLYGSLAINEKLFF	TGCGCCAGCAGCTTGTACGGCAGCCTAGCGATTAATGAAAAACTGTTTTTT
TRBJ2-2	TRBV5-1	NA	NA	CASRDTRRGLNTGELFF	TGCGCCAGCAGGGACACCCGAAGGGGACTGAACACCGGGGAGCTGTTTTTT
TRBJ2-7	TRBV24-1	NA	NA	CATSDSGYSYEQYF	TGTGCCACCAGTGATTCCGGCTACTCCTACGAGCAGTACTTC
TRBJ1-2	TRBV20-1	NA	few	CSATTGSVGYTF	TGCAGTGCTACGACAGGTTCGGTTGGCTACACCTTC
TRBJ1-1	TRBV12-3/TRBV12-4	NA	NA	CASYGGYTEAFF	TGTGCCAGCTACGGGGGTTACACTGAAGCTTTCTTT
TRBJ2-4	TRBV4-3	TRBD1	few	CASSQGSIFGQGENIQYF	TGCGCCAGCAGCCAAGGTTCCATCTTCGGACAGGGTGAGAACATTCAGTACTTC
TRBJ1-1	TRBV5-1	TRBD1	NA	CASSHPGQRSTEAFF	TGCGCCAGCAGTCATCCGGGACAGAGGTCGACTGAAGCTTTCTTT
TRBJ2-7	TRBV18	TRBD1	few	CASSPRQGDEQYF	TGTGCCAGCTCACCGAGGCAGGGGGACGAGCAGTACTTC
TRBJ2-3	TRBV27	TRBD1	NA	CASTLRGQVADTQYF	TGTGCCAGCACCTTACGAGGACAGGTTGCAGATACGCAGTATTTT
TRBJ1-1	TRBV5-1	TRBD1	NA	CASSDQGQATEAFF	TGCGCCAGCAGCGACCAGGGACAGGCAACCGAAGCTTTCTTT
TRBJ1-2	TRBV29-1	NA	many	CSVEENDSGKGYTF	TGCAGCGTTGAAGAAAACGACAGCGGCAAAGGCTACACCTTC
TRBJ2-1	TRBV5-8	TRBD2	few	CASSLLAGVVNEQFF	TGTGCCAGCAGCTTACTAGCGGGAGTGGTGAATGAGCAGTTCTTC
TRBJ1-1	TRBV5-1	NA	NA	CAGRVDPTAYEAFF	TGCGCCGGAAGGGTGGACCCCACAGCCTATGAAGCTTTCTTT